The 20 T cell receptor beta chains below all came from one sample that was sequenced in a study of shared clonotypes between healthy human individuals. TCRdb's copy holds only in-frame clones and misses some; the assay was immunoSEQ multiplex PCR. The repertoire holds hundreds of thousands of clones, with 70% to 80% as singletons. Sequenced: PBMCs. The receptors derive from a woman aged 40 to 49 in good health. Some clones in this sample may be carry-over from other donors' samples.

The J gene is TRBJ2-2, the V gene TRBV19; the match to TRBD2 covers 9 bases. There are 16 residues in the CDR3. Unmatched junction bases numbered 6, after V lost 2 bases and J lost 5 bases. Germline V CDR1 and CDR2: LNHDA, SQIVND (reference sequence). In nucleotides, the CDR3 is TGTGCCAGTAGTATACGGCTAGCGGGACGGACCGGGGAGCTGTTTTTT. Translated: CASSIRLAGRTGELFF.

The chain joins TRBV27 to TRBJ2-1; D may be TRBD2 (5 bases). V was trimmed by 3 bases and J by 7 bases, leaving 7 bases between them. This CDR3 region has 12 residues. The V gene's germline CDR1 is MNHEY and CDR2 SMNVEV (reference sequence). The CDR3 here is CASSFRGNEQFF. The CDR3, as DNA: TGTGCCAGCAGTTTCCGAGGGAATGAGCAGTTCTTC.

This chain uses TRBV9 with TRBJ2-1, with D possibly called TRBD1 or TRBD2 (5 bases each). CDR1 is SGDLS and CDR2 is YYNGEE in the germline V gene. Trimming took off 0 bases at V and 9 bases at J, with 16 bases between the two ends. This CDR3 region has 15 residues. The CDR3 region has the DNA TGTGCCAGCAGCGTAGGAGGGGTCCTTTTCGGTGAGCAGTTCTTC. It is translated as CASSVGGVLFGEQFF.

The chain employs TRBV7-6 and TRBJ1-2; D remains ambiguous. Germline CDR1 is SGHVS and CDR2 is FNYEAQ. The V end lost 5 bases, the J end lost 4 bases, and 20 bases lay between the germline ends. The CDR3 spans 16 residues. CDR3 DNA sequence: TGTGCCAGCAGCCCCGCCGGGAGTGGCTGGGGCTATGGCTACACCTTC. It encodes CASSPAGSGWGYGYTF.

This clone was counted between two and nine times. The chain recombines TRBV6-5 with TRBJ1-5; D gene ambiguous. The CDR3 spans 13 residues. Germline V gene data show CDR1 as MNHEY and CDR2 as SVGAGI. V was shortened by 2 bases and J by 5 bases, with 7 bases between the two germline ends. The CDR3 DNA reads TGTGCCAGCAGTTACAGCAGGCATCAGCCCCAGCATTTT. Amino acid sequence: CASSYSRHQPQHF.

This clone was recorded many times. J is TRBJ2-6 and V is TRBV28; D tentatively fits TRBD1 or TRBD2 (5 bases each). The V end was cut by 5 bases, the J end by 0 bases, with 11 bases between. Germline loops: CDR1 MDHEN, CDR2 SYDVKM. This CDR3 is 16 amino acids long. Written as DNA, the CDR3 is TGTGCCAGCAGTCCCGGGACGGCCTCTGGGGCCAACGTCCTGACTTTC. It is translated as CASSPGTASGANVLTF. Full variable domain (rest looked up from reference TRBV28 and TRBJ2-6): DVKVTQSSRYLVKRTGEKVFLECVQDMDHENMFWYRQDPGLGLRLIYFSYDVKMKEKGDIPEGYSVSREKKERFSLILESASTNQTSMYLCASSPGTASGANVLTFGAGSRLTVL.

This clone was recorded only once. The J gene is TRBJ1-2, the V gene TRBV2, with D perhaps TRBD1 (6 bases). The CDR3 has 14 amino acids. The V gene lost 6 bases and the J gene lost 8 bases, with 19 bases spanning the gap. Germline CDR1 SNHLY, CDR2 FYNNEI. The chain's CDR3 is CASSYLQGPEGYTF. The CDR3 DNA sequence: TGTGCCAGCAGCTATTTACAGGGCCCGGAGGGCTACACCTTC.

Note on this clone: A read error may produce the germline difference seen at one junction end. The rearrangement joins TRBV11-2 to TRBJ2-2; D gene ambiguous. The germline gives CDR1 SGHAT, CDR2 FQNNGV. This CDR3 has 13 amino acids. The CDR3 loop reads CASTPTKTGELFF. CDR3 DNA: TGTGCCAGCACCCCTACGAAGACCGGGGAGCTGTTTTTT.

This clone came up a few times. This chain joins TRBV19 and TRBJ2-7, with no clear D. Germline V gene sequence: CDR1 LNHDA, CDR2 SQIVND (reference sequence). This CDR3 comprises 14 residues. The ends were cut back, 3 bases at V and 0 bases at J, with 9 bases in the middle. CDR3 DNA sequence: TGTGCCAGTAGTATGTTCGGCAGCTCCTACGAGCAGTACTTC. Translating it yields CASSMFGSSYEQYF.

This sequence joins TRBV10-3 and TRBJ2-3; 7 positions agree with TRBD1. In germline, CDR1 is ENHRY, CDR2 SYGVKD. The CDR3 runs 14 residues. The trim removed 9 bases at V and 5 bases at J, leaving 11 bases unmatched. The CDR3 protein is CAIQPTGPEDTQYF. The CDR3 region has the DNA TGTGCCATACAACCGACAGGGCCAGAAGATACGCAGTATTTT.

This chain links TRBV19 with TRBJ1-1; D is unclear. The ends were cut back, 6 bases at V and 2 bases at J, with 10 bases in the middle. The CDR3 totals 13 residues. Germline V gives CDR1 LNHDA, CDR2 SQIVND (reference sequence). CDR3 in amino acids: CASSREPNTEAFF. The CDR3 DNA sequence: TGTGCCAGTAGCCGGGAGCCCAACACTGAAGCTTTCTTT.

This chain joins TRBV2 and TRBJ2-3; 9 bases align to TRBD1. V trimming: 2 bases; J trimming: 6 bases; junction bases outside the gene matches: 12. Germline values: CDR1 SNHLY, CDR2 FYNNEI. The CDR3 totals 17 residues. The CDR3 region is CASSEKRVGQGFDTQYF. The CDR3 bases are TGTGCCAGCAGTGAAAAGCGAGTGGGACAGGGCTTCGATACGCAGTATTTT.

This clone was observed many times. The rearrangement joins TRBV27 to TRBJ2-7; 10 bases are shared with TRBD1. In germline, CDR1 is MNHEY, CDR2 SMNVEV (reference sequence). The CDR3 spans 15 residues. V lost 4 bases and J lost 0; bases outside the gene matches: 3. The CDR3 DNA reads TGTGCCAGCAGTTCTGGGACAGGGGTCTCCTACGAGCAGTACTTC. Translation: CASSSGTGVSYEQYF.

This clone was recorded once. The V call is TRBV28, the J call TRBJ2-7, with TRBD1 identical over 7 bases. Trimming removed 2 bases from V and 2 bases from J; junction bases left unmatched: 3. The CDR3 is 14 amino acids. In germline, CDR1 is MDHEN, CDR2 SYDVKM. CDR3 nucleotides: TGTGCCAGCAGTTTAGGGACAGTACCCTACGAGCAGTACTTC. This encodes CASSLGTVPYEQYF.

This clone appeared a single time. The V call is TRBV9, the J call TRBJ1-2; TRBD1 is a possible D gene (6 bases). V dropped 3 bases and J dropped 4 bases, with 16 bases sitting between them. CDR1 and CDR2 (germline): SGDLS, YYNGEE. The CDR3 totals 15 residues. Written as DNA, the CDR3 is TGTGCCAGCAGCGCCCTCCAGGGGAAGGGCTATGGCTACACCTTC. It translates to CASSALQGKGYGYTF.

This clone was detected only once. The CDR3 bases are TGCAGCGTTGGTCGACAGGGGATAAACTACGAGCAGTACTTC. It specifies CSVGRQGINYEQYF. The rearrangement links TRBV29-1 to TRBJ2-7; 8 nucleotides align to TRBD1. The CDR3 contains 14 residues. CDR1 is SQVTM and CDR2 is ANQGSEA in the germline V gene. V lost 4 bases, J lost 3 bases, and 8 bases stayed unmatched.

V usage is TRBV19 and J usage is TRBJ1-1; 10 bases map to TRBD1. V lost 4 bases and J lost 6; bases outside the gene matches: 5. The CDR3 is made up of 14 amino acids. Germline CDR1 LNHDA, CDR2 SQIVND (reference sequence). CDR3 DNA sequence: TGTGCCAGTAGTAGGGACAGGGGTGGCTCTGAAGCTTTCTTT. This translates into CASSRDRGGSEAFF.

The chain uses TRBV4-1 and TRBJ1-2, with D hard to call. V lost 5 bases and J lost 0, with 19 bases in between. Looked up from germline, CDR1 is MGHRA and CDR2 is YSYEKL. The CDR3 has 17 residues. The CDR3, as DNA: TGCGCCAGCAGCGATTCGGTCACGGCGCCTGCTAACTATGGCTACACCTTC. Its translation is CASSDSVTAPANYGYTF.

This chain joins TRBV6-6 and TRBJ2-7; weak D call: TRBD2 (5 bases). CDR1 is MNHNY and CDR2 is SVGAGI in the germline V gene (reference sequence). The CDR3 contains 13 residues. V was clipped by 7 bases and J by 2 bases, with 12 bases between them. The CDR3 coding sequence is TGTGCCAGCACCCCAAGCGGCACCTACGAGCAGTACTTC. Amino acid sequence: CASTPSGTYEQYF.

This clone was counted between two and nine times. The chain uses TRBV5-4 and TRBJ2-5; D may correspond to TRBD1 or TRBD2 (5 bases each). The germline gives CDR1 SGHNT, CDR2 YYREEE (reference sequence). The V gene lost 4 bases and the J gene lost 5 bases, with 12 bases spanning the gap. The CDR3 runs 13 residues. Here the CDR3 reads CASSRDVAETQYF. The CDR3, as DNA: TGTGCCAGCAGCCGGGACGTCGCGGAGACCCAGTACTTC.